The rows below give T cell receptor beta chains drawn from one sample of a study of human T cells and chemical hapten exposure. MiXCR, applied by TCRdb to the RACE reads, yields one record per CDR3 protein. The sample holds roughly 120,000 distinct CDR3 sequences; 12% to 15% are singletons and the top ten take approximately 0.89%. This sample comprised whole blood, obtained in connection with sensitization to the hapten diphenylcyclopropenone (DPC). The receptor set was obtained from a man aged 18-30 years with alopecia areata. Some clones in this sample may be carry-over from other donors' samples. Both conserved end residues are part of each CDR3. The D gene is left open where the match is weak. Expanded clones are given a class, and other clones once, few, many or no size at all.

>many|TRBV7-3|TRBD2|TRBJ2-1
TGTGCCAGCAGCTTATTGGGGACTAGTATTGAGCAGTTCTTC
CASSLLGTSIEQFF
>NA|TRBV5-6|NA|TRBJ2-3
TGTGCCAGCAGCTATCTCCGGGGGACTGATTCAGATACGCAGTATTTT
CASSYLRGTDSDTQYF
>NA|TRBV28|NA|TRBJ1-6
TGTGCCAGCTTAGGGGGCTCCTATAATTCACCCCTCCACTTT
CASLGGSYNSPLHF
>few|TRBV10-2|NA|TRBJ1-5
TGCGCCAGCAGTGAGTTAAGGAATCAGCCCCAGCATTTT
CASSELRNQPQHF
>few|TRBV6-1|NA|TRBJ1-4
TGTGCCAGCAGTGAAGCTGGAGGGCGAAGTGAAAAACTGTTTTTT
CASSEAGGRSEKLFF
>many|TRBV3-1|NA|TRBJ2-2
TGTGCCAGCAGCCAGACAAGAACGAACACCGGGGAGCTGTTTTTT
CASSQTRTNTGELFF
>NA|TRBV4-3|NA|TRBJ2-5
TGCGCCAGCAGCCTAAGGCTAGCTAAGCAAGAGACCCAGTACTTC
CASSLRLAKQETQYF
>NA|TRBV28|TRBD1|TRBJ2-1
TGTGCCAGCAGTTTCCACAGGGGCTACAATGAGCAGTTCTTC
CASSFHRGYNEQFF
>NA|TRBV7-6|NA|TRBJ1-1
TGTGCCAGCAGCTTAGCGGCCCTCGGGAACACTGAAGCTTTCTTT
CASSLAALGNTEAFF
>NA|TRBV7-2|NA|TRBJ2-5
TGTGCCAGCAGCTCCCCCTCAGTCTCCCAAGAGACCCAGTACTTC
CASSSPSVSQETQYF
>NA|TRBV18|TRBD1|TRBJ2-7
TGTGCCAGCTCACCATGGGACAGGTCCTACGAGCAGTACTTC
CASSPWDRSYEQYF
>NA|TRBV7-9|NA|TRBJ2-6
TGTGCCAGCAGCTTAGATGACTGGTTACCAGCCTCTGGGGCCAACGTCCTGACTTTC
CASSLDDWLPASGANVLTF
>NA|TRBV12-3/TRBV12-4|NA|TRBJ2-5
TGTGCCAGCACTGGGGCAGGCCAAGAGACCCAGTACTTC
CASTGAGQETQYF